This T cell receptor (beta chain) was identified in a study of T cells in Graves' hyperthyroidism and ophthalmopathy. Concerning this clonotype itself: Its antigen is unknown.

The CDR3 sequence is 15 residues long. The germline CDR1 and CDR2 sequences are SNHLY and FYNNEI. V shed 8 bases and J shed 0 bases, with 11 bases lying between them. General observations from the study: Ophthalmopathy, which appeared later, was predicted by the model a median approximately 6 months before onset. Classification by a 13 V-J model distinguished ophthalmopathy from stable hyperthyroidism.

A patient was excluded if there was uncontrolled infection, other autoimmune disease, pregnancy or lactation. The TCR beta CDR3 regions underwent amplification using RNA transcripts as the source. Carried out on the TCR CDR3, a first-round RT-PCR used the HTBI primer set. Each CDR3 protein gets one entry after TCRdb re-called the multiplex PCR reads with MiXCR. The sample carries fewer than 450,000 distinct CDR3 sequences, over 13% recorded once. Material: blood. This sequence originates from a man aged 45-60 years with Graves' ophthalmopathy. The chain uses TRBV2 and TRBJ1-6, with D maybe TRBD1 (6 bases). CDR3 in amino acids: CASLTGNSYNSPLHF. The CDR3 nucleotides are TGTGCCAGCCTGACAGGAAACTCCTATAATTCACCCCTCCACTTT.